What follows are 6 T cell receptor beta chains derived from one specimen sequenced in a study of cytotoxic CD8 clonotypes in ibrutinib-treated CLL. TCRdb's table, derived via immunoSEQ multiplex PCR, lists solely in-frame clones and lacks some. The repertoire holds about 310,000 clones, with roughly 85% as singletons. This specimen consisted of PBMCs, obtained before ibrutinib treatment. The receptors come from a human donor with chronic lymphocytic leukemia.

With respect to this clone: An end of the junction does not agree with germline; a read error may underlie this. The chain carries TRBV7-7 and TRBJ1-4, with 7 nucleotides matching TRBD1. The CDR3 runs to 17 residues. Germline V CDR1 and CDR2: SSHAT, FNYEAQ (reference sequence). CDR3 sequence: CASSPGTVSATNEKLFF. CDR3 nucleotide sequence: TGTGCTAGCAGCCCGGGGACAGTTTCTGCAACTAATGAAAAACTGTTTTTT.

CDR3 amino acids: CASSELVGGVYNEQFF. The CDR3 bases are TGTGCCAGCAGTGAATTGGTCGGGGGCGTTTACAATGAGCAGTTCTTC. The V and J genes are TRBV25-1 and TRBJ2-1, with D perhaps assigned TRBD1 or TRBD2 (6 bases each). The CDR3 sequence is 16 residues long. Deletions cut 1 base from V and 4 bases from J, with 14 bases between. Per germline, CDR1 MGHDK and CDR2 SYGVNS.

The rearrangement uses TRBV6-6 and TRBJ2-7; 9 positions agree with TRBD1. After removal of 2 bases from V and 3 bases from J, the junction contained 2 bases not matched to a gene. CDR1 is MNHNY, CDR2 SVGAGI, per germline (reference sequence). The CDR3 has 14 residues. The CDR3 coding sequence is TGTGCCAGCAGTTACGGGACAGGGAACTACGAGCAGTACTTC. Protein product: CASSYGTGNYEQYF.

The V gene is TRBV11-1, the J gene TRBJ1-1; D ambiguous. The germline gives CDR1 SGHAT, CDR2 FQDESV (reference sequence). CDR3 length: 11 amino acids. Trimming removed 5 bases at V and 3 bases at J, with 4 bases between. CDR3: CASSPYTEAFF. The CDR3 nucleotides read TGTGCCAGCAGCCCCTACACTGAAGCTTTCTTT.

The chain uses TRBV15 and TRBJ2-7, with 8 bases that match TRBD1. The CDR3 length is 16 residues. Trimming at V came to 0 bases and at J to 4 bases, leaving 8 bases not matched to a gene. CDR1 is LNHNV, CDR2 YYDKDF, per germline (reference sequence). The CDR3, as DNA: TGTGCCACCAGCAGAGATAGGAGACAGGGGAAATACGAGCAGTACTTC. Protein: CATSRDRRQGKYEQYF.

The gene calls are TRBV29-1 and TRBJ1-5; no clear D gene. V lost 4 bases and J 3 bases, leaving 10 bases between the germline ends. Germline CDR1 is SQVTM and CDR2 is ANQGSEA. The CDR3 spans 13 residues. This CDR3 is CSVVAQPNQPQHF. The CDR3 DNA follows: TGCAGCGTTGTAGCACAGCCCAATCAGCCCCAGCATTTT.